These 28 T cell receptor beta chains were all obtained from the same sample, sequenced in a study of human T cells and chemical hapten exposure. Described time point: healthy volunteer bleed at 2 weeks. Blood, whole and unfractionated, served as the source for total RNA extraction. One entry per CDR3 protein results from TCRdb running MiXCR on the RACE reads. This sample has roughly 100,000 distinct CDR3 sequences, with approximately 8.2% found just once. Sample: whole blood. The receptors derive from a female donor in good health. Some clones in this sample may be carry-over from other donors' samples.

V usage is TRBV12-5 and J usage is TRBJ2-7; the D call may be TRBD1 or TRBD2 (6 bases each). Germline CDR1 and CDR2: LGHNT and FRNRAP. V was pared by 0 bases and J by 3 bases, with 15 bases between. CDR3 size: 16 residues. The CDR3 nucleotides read TGTGCTAGTGGTTTGGTAACGGTAGGGGGGCGCTACGAGCAGTACTTC. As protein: CASGLVTVGGRYEQYF.

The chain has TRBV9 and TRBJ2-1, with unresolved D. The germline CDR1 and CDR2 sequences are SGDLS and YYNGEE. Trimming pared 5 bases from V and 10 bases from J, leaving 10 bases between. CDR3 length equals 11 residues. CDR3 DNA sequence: TGTGCCAGCAGTCGTGACGGGGAGCAGTTCTTC. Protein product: CASSRDGEQFF.

The CDR3 protein is CASSLDRGGGPLHF. In DNA form, the CDR3 reads TGTGCCAGCAGCCTAGACAGGGGAGGTGGCCCCCTCCACTTT. V is TRBV28 and J is TRBJ1-6, with 8 bases aligning to TRBD1. The CDR3 length is 14 residues. The V segment lost 6 bases and the J segment 13 bases; nucleotides outside the gene matches: 11. Germline CDR1 reads MDHEN; CDR2 reads SYDVKM.

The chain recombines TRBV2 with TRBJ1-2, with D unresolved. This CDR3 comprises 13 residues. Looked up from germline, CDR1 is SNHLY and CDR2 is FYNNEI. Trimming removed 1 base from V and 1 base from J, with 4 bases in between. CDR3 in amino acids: CASSEGNNYGYTF. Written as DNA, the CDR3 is TGTGCCAGCAGTGAAGGGAATAACTATGGCTACACCTTC.

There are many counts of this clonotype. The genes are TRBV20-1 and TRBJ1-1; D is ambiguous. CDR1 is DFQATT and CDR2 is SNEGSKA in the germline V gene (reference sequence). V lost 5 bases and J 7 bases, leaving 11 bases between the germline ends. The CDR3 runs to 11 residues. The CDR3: CSAPYNSEAFF. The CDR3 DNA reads TGCAGTGCTCCCTACAATAGTGAAGCTTTCTTT.

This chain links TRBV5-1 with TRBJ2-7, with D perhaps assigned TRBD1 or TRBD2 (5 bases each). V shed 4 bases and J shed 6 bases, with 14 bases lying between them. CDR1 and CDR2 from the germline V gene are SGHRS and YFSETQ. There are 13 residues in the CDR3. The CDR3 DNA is TGCGCCAGCAGCCTGGGTAGGGGACCCGAGCAGTACTTC. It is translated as CASSLGRGPEQYF.

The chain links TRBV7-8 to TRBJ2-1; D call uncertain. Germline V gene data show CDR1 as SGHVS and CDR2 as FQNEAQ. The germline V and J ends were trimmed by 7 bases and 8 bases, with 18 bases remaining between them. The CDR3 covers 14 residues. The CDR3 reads CASTTGPSVDEQFF. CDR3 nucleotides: TGTGCCAGCACCACCGGACCATCGGTGGATGAGCAGTTCTTC. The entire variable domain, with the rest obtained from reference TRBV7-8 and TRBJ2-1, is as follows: GAGVSQSPRYKVAKRGQDVALRCDPISGHVSLFWYQQALGQGPEFLTYFQNEAQLDKSGLPSDRFFAERPEGSVSTLKIQRTQQEDSAVYLCASTTGPSVDEQFFGPGTRLTVL.

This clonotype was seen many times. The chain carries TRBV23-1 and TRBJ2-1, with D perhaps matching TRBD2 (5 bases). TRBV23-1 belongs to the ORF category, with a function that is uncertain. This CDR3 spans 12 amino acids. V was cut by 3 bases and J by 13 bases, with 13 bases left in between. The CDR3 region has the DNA TGCGCCAGCAGTCATAAGCGGAGTTCCCAGTTCTTC. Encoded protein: CASSHKRSSQFF.

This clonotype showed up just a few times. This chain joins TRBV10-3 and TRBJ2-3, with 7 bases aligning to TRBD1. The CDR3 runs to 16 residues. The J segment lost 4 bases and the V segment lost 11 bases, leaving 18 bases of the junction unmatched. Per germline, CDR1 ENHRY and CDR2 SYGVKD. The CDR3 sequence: CASEPKGTEGADTQYF. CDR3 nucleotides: TGTGCCTCGGAACCCAAAGGGACAGAAGGCGCAGATACGCAGTATTTT.

The CDR3 DNA is TGTGCCAGCAGTGAACGGCTAGCGGGAGTTCGAAATGAGCAGTTCTTC. Its protein is CASSERLAGVRNEQFF. The gene calls are TRBV2 and TRBJ2-1; TRBD2 matches at 10 bases. The CDR3 sequence is 16 residues long. V shed 2 bases, J shed 7 bases, and the junction held 8 bases outside the gene matches. Germline assignment: CDR1 SNHLY and CDR2 FYNNEI.

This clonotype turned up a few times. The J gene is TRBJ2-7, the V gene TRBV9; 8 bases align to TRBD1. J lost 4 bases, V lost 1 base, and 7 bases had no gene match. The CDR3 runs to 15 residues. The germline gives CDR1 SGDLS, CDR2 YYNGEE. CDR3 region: CASSVTGTGVYEQYF. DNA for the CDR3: TGTGCCAGCAGCGTAACCGGGACAGGAGTATACGAGCAGTACTTC.

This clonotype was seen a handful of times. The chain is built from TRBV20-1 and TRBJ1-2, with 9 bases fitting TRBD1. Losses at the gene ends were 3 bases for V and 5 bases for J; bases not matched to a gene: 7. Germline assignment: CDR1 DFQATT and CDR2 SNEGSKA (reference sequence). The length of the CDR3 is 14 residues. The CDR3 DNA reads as TGCAGTGCTAGCCCCCGGACAGGGGTGTATGGCTACACCTTC. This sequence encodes CSASPRTGVYGYTF.

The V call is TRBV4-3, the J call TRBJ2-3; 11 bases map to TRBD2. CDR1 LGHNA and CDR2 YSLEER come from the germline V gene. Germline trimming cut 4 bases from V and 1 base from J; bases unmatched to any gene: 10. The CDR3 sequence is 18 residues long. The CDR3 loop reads CASSRGTSGGGRTDTQYF. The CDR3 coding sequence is TGCGCCAGCAGCCGGGGGACTAGCGGAGGGGGCCGCACAGATACGCAGTATTTT.

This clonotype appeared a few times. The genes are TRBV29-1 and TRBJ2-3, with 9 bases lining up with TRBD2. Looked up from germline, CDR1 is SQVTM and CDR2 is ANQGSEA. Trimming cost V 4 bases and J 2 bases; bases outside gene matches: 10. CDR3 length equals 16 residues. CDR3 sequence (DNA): TGCAGCGTTGGGGGGGCGACTAGCGGACCCACAGATACGCAGTATTTT. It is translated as CSVGGATSGPTDTQYF.

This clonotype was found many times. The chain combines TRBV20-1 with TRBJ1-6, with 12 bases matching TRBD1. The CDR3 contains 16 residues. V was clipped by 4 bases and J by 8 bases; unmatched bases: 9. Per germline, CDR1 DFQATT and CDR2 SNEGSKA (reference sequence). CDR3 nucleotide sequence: TGCAGTGCTAAGGGGGGGGACAGGGGGCGTGATTCACCCCTCCACTTT. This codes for CSAKGGDRGRDSPLHF.

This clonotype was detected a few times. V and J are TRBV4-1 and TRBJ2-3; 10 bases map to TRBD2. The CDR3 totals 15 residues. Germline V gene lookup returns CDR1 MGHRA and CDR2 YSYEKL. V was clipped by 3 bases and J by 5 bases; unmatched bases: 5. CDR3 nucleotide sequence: TGCGCCAGCAGCCAGTCTAGCGGGAGAGGAGATACGCAGTATTTT. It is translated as CASSQSSGRGDTQYF.

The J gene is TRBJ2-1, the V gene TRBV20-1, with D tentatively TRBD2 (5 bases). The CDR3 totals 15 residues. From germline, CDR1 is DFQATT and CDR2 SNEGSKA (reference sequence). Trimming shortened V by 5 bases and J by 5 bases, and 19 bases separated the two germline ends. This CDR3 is CSAPGSANVHNEQFF. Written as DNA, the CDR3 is TGCAGTGCTCCGGGTAGCGCCAATGTTCACAATGAGCAGTTCTTC.

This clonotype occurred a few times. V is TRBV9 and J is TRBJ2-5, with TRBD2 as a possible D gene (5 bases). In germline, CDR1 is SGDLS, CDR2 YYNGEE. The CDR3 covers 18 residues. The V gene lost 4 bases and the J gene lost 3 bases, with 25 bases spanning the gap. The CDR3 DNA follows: TGTGCCAGCAGCCCCGGATTACTAGTCCAAGGATCCAAAGAGACCCAGTACTTC. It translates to CASSPGLLVQGSKETQYF.

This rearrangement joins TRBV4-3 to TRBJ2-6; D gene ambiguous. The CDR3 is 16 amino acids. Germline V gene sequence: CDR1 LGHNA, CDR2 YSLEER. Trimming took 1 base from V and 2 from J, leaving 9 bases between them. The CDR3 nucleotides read TGCGCCAGCAGCCAAGTTCTTTCAGCTGGGGCCAACGTCCTGACTTTC. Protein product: CASSQVLSAGANVLTF.

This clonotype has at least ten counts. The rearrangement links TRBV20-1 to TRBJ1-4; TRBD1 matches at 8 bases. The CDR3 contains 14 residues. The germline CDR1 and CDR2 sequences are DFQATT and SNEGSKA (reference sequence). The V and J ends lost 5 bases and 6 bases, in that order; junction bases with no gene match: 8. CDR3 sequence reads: CSAPDRGRDEKLFF. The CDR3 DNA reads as TGCAGTGCTCCCGACAGGGGAAGGGATGAAAAACTGTTTTTT.

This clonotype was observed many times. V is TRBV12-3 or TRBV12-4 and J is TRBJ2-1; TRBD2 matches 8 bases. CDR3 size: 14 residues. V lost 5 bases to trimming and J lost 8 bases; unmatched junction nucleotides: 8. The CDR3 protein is CASSIASGRYEQFF. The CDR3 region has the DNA TGTGCCAGCAGTATCGCCAGCGGGAGATATGAGCAGTTCTTC.

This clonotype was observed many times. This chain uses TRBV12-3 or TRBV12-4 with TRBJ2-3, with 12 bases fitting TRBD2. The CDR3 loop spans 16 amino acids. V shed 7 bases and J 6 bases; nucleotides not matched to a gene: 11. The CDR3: CASIRGLAGTRDTQYF. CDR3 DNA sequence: TGTGCCAGCATCCGCGGACTAGCGGGAACCAGGGATACGCAGTATTTT.

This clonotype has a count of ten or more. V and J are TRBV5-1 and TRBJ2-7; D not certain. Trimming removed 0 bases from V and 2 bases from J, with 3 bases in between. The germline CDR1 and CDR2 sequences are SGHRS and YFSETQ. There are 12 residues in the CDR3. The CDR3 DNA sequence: TGCGCCAGCAGCTTGGGCACCTACGAGCAGTACTTC. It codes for CASSLGTYEQYF.

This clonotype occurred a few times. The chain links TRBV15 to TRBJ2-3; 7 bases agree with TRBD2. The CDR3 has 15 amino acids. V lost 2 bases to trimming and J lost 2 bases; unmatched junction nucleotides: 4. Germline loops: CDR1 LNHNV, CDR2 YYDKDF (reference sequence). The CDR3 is CATSRLAAPTDTQYF. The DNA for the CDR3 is TGTGCCACCAGCAGACTAGCGGCCCCCACAGATACGCAGTATTTT.

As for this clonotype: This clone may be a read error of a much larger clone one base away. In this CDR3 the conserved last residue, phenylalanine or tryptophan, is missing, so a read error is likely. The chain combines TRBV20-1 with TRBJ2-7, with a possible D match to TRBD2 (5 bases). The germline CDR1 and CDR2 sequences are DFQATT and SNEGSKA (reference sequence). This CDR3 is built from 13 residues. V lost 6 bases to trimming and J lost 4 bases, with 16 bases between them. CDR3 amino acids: CSASIGGRYEQYY. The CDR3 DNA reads TGCAGTGCCAGTATTGGAGGACGGTACGAGCAGTACTAC.

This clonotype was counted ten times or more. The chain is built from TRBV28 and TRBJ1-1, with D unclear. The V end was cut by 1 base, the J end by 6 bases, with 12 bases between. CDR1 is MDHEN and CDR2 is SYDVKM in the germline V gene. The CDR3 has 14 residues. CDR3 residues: CASSLSFESAEAFF. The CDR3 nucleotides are TGTGCCAGCAGTTTATCCTTCGAGTCGGCTGAAGCTTTCTTT. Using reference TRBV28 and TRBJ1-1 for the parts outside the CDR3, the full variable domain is DVKVTQSSRYLVKRTGEKVFLECVQDMDHENMFWYRQDPGLGLRLIYFSYDVKMKEKGDIPEGYSVSREKKERFSLILESASTNQTSMYLCASSLSFESAEAFFGQGTRLTVV.

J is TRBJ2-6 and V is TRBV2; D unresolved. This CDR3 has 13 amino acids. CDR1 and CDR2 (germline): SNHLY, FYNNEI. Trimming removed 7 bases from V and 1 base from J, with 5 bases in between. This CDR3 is CASTSSGANVLTF. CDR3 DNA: TGTGCCAGCACTTCTTCTGGGGCCAACGTCCTGACTTTC.

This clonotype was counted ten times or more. CDR3 DNA: TGCAGCGTTGGGACACTCCGGTATGGCTACACCTTC. Translation: CSVGTLRYGYTF. This sequence joins TRBV29-1 and TRBJ1-2; a possible D gene is TRBD1 (5 bases). The germline gives CDR1 SQVTM, CDR2 ANQGSEA. Trimming removed 4 bases at V and 5 bases at J, with 11 bases between. The CDR3 is 12 residues long. Supplemented by reference TRBV29-1 and TRBJ1-2, the full variable domain reads SAVISQKPSRDICQRGTSLTIQCQVDSQVTMMFWYRQQPGQSLTLIATANQGSEATYESGFVIDKFPISRPNLTFSTLTVSNMSPEDSSIYLCSVGTLRYGYTFGSGTRLTVV.